Following are 5 T cell receptor beta chains from one sample sequenced in a study of blood T cell repertoires in COVID-19. The repertoire was sequenced with immunoSEQ multiplex PCR; TCRdb's copy has only in-frame clones and lacks some. Seen here are about 50,000 clones, about 81% observed once, and the top ten hold 26%. Sequences were obtained from peripheral blood. The receptors were gathered from an elderly woman with COVID-19, enrolled during active disease.

This clone was seen a few times. This rearrangement joins TRBV18 to TRBJ1-3; D perhaps matches TRBD1 (5 bases). This CDR3 region has 14 residues. Trimming removed 4 bases at V and 0 bases at J, with 7 bases between. In germline, CDR1 is KGHSH, CDR2 LQKENI. The CDR3 region has the DNA TGTGCCAGCTCACAACAGGACTCTGGAAACACCATATATTTT. Residues: CASSQQDSGNTIYF.

The chain couples TRBV3-1 (or the pseudogene TRBV3-2) to TRBJ2-3; 7 positions match TRBD2. This CDR3 spans 15 amino acids. Germline V gene sequence: CDR1 LGHDT, CDR2 YNNKEL (reference sequence). V shed 5 bases, J shed 5 bases, and the junction held 10 bases outside the gene matches. CDR3 loop: CASSGWRGIQDTQYF. CDR3 nucleotide sequence: TGTGCCAGCAGCGGGTGGCGGGGGATCCAAGATACGCAGTATTTT.

The chain has TRBV3-1 (or the pseudogene TRBV3-2) and TRBJ2-5, with D perhaps TRBD2 (5 bases). CDR1 and CDR2 from the germline V gene are LGHDT and YNNKEL (reference sequence). The CDR3 sequence is 13 residues long. Trimming removed 0 bases from V and 9 bases from J, with 11 bases in between. CDR3 region: CASSQDRRVAQYF. In DNA, the CDR3 is TGTGCCAGCAGCCAAGACCGGCGGGTAGCCCAGTACTTC.

The rearrangement uses TRBV6-2 or TRBV6-3 and TRBJ2-3, with D hard to call. The length of the CDR3 is 11 residues. Per germline, CDR1 MNHEY and CDR2 SVGEGT. The germline V and J ends were trimmed by 5 bases and 7 bases, with 7 bases remaining between them. The CDR3 is CASSQIHTQYF. The CDR3 DNA reads as TGTGCCAGCAGTCAAATCCATACGCAGTATTTT.

The rearrangement uses TRBV11-2 and TRBJ2-7, with 10 bases lining up with TRBD1. The CDR3 runs to 14 residues. Germline CDR1 SGHAT, CDR2 FQNNGV. The junction had 6 bases not matched to a gene; V was cut back by 4 bases and J by 6 bases. CDR3 region: CASSSTGQGSEQYF. The CDR3 DNA is TGTGCCAGCAGCTCCACGGGACAGGGGAGCGAGCAGTACTTC.